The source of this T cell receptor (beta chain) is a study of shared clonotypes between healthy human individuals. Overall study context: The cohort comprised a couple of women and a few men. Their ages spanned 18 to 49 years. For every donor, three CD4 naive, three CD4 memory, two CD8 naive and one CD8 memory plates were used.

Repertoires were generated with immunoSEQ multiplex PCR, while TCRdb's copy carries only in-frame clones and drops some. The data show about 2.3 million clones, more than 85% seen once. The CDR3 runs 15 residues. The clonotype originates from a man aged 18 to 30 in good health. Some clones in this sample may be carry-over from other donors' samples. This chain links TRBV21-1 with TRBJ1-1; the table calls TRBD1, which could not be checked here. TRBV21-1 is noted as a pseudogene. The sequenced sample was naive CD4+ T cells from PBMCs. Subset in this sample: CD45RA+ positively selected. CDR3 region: CASSKAATGSTEAFF. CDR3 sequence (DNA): TGTGCCAGCAGCAAAGCCGCGACAGGGAGCACTGAAGCTTTCTTT.